Listed here are 4 T cell receptor beta chains from one sample, sequenced in a study of T cell responses to AZD1222 COVID-19 vaccine. Sequenced by immunoSEQ multiplex PCR; TCRdb stores in-frame clones only, minus some. The repertoire holds 150,000 to 160,000 clones, over 90% seen once, with 1.5% in the top ten. Sequenced material: peripheral blood, taken 28 days after the second AZD1222 dose. Receptor source: an adult who received the AZD1222 COVID-19 vaccine.

This clone is a singleton in its sample. This chain joins TRBV19 and TRBJ2-1; 10 bases agree with TRBD2. This CDR3 contains 15 residues. Germline loops: CDR1 LNHDA, CDR2 SQIVND (reference sequence). V gave up 3 bases and J gave up 9 bases; unmatched junction bases: 8. The CDR3 coding sequence is TGTGCCAGTAGTATTAGTAGCGGGAGGTCGAGTGAGCAGTTCTTC. Amino acids: CASSISSGRSSEQFF.

The gene calls are TRBV6-5 and TRBJ2-7; no clear D gene. The germline V gene has CDR1 MNHEY and CDR2 SVGAGI. V was pared by 2 bases and J by 0 bases, with 5 bases between. This CDR3 spans 13 amino acids. Here the CDR3 reads CASSYGHSYEQYF. As DNA, the CDR3 is TGTGCCAGCAGTTACGGGCACTCCTACGAGCAGTACTTC.

V usage is TRBV10-2 and J usage is TRBJ1-1, with D unclear. V gave up 7 bases and J gave up 6 bases, with 15 bases separating them. The germline CDR1 and CDR2 sequences are WSHSY and SAAADI. The CDR3 covers 13 residues. CDR3: CASMRQIFPEAFF. The CDR3 coding sequence is TGCGCCAGCATGCGTCAGATTTTTCCTGAAGCTTTCTTT.

The chain links TRBV10-3 to TRBJ1-1; possibly TRBD1 for D (6 bases). CDR3 size: 15 residues. The V gene's germline CDR1 is ENHRY and CDR2 SYGVKD. V was cut by 3 bases and J by 5 bases, with 16 bases left in between. The DNA for the CDR3 is TGTGCCATCAGTGACCGGGACATGGGGGATACTGAAGCTTTCTTT. Its protein is CAISDRDMGDTEAFF.